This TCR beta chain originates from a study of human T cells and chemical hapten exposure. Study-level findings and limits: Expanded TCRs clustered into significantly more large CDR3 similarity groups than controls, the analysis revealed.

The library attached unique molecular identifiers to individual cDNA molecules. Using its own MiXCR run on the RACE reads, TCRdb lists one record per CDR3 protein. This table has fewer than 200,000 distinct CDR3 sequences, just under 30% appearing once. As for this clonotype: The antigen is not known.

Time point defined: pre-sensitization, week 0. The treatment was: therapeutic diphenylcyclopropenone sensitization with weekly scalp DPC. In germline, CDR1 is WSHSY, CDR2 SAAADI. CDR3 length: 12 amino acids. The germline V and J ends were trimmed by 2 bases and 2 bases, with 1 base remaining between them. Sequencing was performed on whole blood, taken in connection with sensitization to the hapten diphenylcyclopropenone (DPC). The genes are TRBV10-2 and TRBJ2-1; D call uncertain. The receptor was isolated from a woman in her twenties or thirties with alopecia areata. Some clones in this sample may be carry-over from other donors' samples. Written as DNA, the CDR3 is TGCGCCAGCAGTGAGGCCTACAATGAGCAGTTCTTC. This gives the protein CASSEAYNEQFF.